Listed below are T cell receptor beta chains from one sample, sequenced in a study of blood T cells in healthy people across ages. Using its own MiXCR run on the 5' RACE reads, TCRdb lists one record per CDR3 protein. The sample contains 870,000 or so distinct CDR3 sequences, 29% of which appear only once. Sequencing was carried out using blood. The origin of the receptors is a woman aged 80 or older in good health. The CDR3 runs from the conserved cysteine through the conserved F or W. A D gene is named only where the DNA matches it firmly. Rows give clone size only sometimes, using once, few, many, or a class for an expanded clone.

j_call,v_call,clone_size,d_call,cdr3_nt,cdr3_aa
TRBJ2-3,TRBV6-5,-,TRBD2,TGTGCCAGCAGGCTTAGCGGGGGGGCAAGCACAGATACGCAGTATTTT,CASRLSGGASTDTQYF
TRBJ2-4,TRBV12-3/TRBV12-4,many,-,TGTGCCAGCAGTTTAGACAAAAACATTCAGTACTTC,CASSLDKNIQYF
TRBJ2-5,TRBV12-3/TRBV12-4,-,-,TGTGCCAGCATGTTAGCAGGGGTGCAGTACTTC,CASMLAGVQYF
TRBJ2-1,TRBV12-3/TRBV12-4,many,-,TGTGCCAGCAGTTTAGAGGCTAGGTCAAATGAGCAGTTCTTC,CASSLEARSNEQFF
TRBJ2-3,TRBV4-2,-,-,TGTGCCAGCAGCCAAGAACAGTCCAACACAGATACGCAGTATTTT,CASSQEQSNTDTQYF
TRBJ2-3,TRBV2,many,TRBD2,TGTGCCGGGTCACGGAGCGGGGGGAGCACAGATACGCAGTATTTT,CAGSRSGGSTDTQYF
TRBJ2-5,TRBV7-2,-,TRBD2,TGTGCCAGCAGCGTTAATCCTCTAGCGGGGGGGCGAGAGACCCAGTACTTC,CASSVNPLAGGRETQYF
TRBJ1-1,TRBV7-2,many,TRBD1,TGTGCCAGCAGTCTAACAGGGGGAAGGACTGAAGCTTTCTTT,CASSLTGGRTEAFF
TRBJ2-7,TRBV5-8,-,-,TGTGCCAGCAGCTTAGGTCGGGCCGCCTACGAGCAGTACTTC,CASSLGRAAYEQYF
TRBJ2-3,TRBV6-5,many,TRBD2,TGTGCCAGCAGTCCGGGACTAGCCCAATCGGATACGCAGTATTTT,CASSPGLAQSDTQYF
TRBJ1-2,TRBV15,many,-,TGTGCCACCAGCACCGGTTCGGTGTACGGCTACACCTTC,CATSTGSVYGYTF
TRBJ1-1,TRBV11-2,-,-,TGTGCCAGCAGCTCGCTGACTTGGGGCCGCACTGAAGCTTTCTTT,CASSSLTWGRTEAFF
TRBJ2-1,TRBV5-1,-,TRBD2,TGCGCCAGCAGCAGCGGGAGCAGGGACGGGGAGCAGTTCTTC,CASSSGSRDGEQFF
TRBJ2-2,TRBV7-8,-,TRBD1,TGTGCCAGCAGCTACCGGGACAGTTTTACCGGGGAGCTGTTTTTT,CASSYRDSFTGELFF
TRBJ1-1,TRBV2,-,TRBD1,TGTGCCACCCAAGGGGGCCGAATCATGAACACTGAAGCTTTCTTT,CATQGGRIMNTEAFF
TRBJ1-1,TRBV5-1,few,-,TGCGCCAGCAGCTTCGGAAGCCTCTTCCGGGGTTACACTGAAGCTTTCTTT,CASSFGSLFRGYTEAFF
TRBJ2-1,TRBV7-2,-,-,TGTGCCAGCAGCCAGGTACTGCGCAATGAGCAGTTCTTC,CASSQVLRNEQFF
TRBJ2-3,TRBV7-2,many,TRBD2,TGTGCCAGCAGCTCGGGACTAGCGGTTAGCACAGATACGCAGTATTTT,CASSSGLAVSTDTQYF
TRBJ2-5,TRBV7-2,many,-,TGTGCCAGCAGCTTAGCAGGGAAGGGGGAGACCCAGTACTTC,CASSLAGKGETQYF
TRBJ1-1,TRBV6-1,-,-,TGTGTCAGCAGTACCCGGACGAACACTGAAGCTTTCTTT,CVSSTRTNTEAFF